This T cell receptor beta chain was identified in a study of vaccination effects on CD4 cells after COVID-19. Sequencing followed a ViraFEST assay step that expanded antigen-specific CD4+ T cells with viral peptide pools. Following 10 days of culture, CD4+ T cells were isolated. This CDR3 has 15 residues. Per germline, CDR1 DFQATT and CDR2 SNEGSKA (reference sequence). The trim removed 3 bases at V and 2 bases at J, leaving 8 bases unmatched. This clone was counted a single time. Its antigen is not known. Sequencing was performed with immunoSEQ multiplex PCR; in TCRdb, only in-frame clones are kept and a portion is missing. The data hold about 14,000 clones, with 76% observed a single time.

The origin of this receptor is a human donor who received a COVID-19 vaccine. This rearrangement joins TRBV20-1 to TRBJ2-3, with 7 bases lining up with TRBD2. The input for sequencing was CD4+ T cells from PBMCs cultured with HCoV-229E spike peptides, taken before COVID-19 vaccination. Here the CDR3 reads CSASSPGGLTDTQYF. The CDR3 DNA sequence: TGCAGTGCTAGTTCGCCGGGGGGTCTCACAGATACGCAGTATTTT.